This TCR beta chain was retrieved from a study of T-cell reconstitution after alpha-beta-depleted transplantation in children (dated by TCRdb to about 2016). Some background on the complete study: The study quantitatively tracked T-cell immune reconstitution after TCRalphabeta/CD19-depleted allogeneic hematopoietic cell transplantation in children using TCR repertoire profiling.

At least ten counts were recorded for this clonotype. The antigen it recognizes is unknown. No base quality values were provided; no much bigger clone lies one nucleotide off. Library generation was performed with PCR. The reads were generated on an Illumina HiSeq 2500. To normalize quantification of the TCRbeta repertoire, the TCR libraries were built with molecular barcoding that relied on unique molecular identifiers. In TCRdb, the public reads were trimmed at Q25 with fastp and aligned with MiXCR, with productive beta chains retained. Each CDR3 protein appears once, grouped with its most common genes and DNA. This sample is represented by a few hundred thousand distinct CDR3 sequences; about 6.6% of them were singletons. The top ten clones comprise just over 5.5% of the sample. Broad study findings and their caveats: About two months after transplant, the apparently early recovery of alphabetaT-cell counts reportedly depended on just several hundred clones that had expanded rapidly and came from non-depleted graft cells. In some patients, the high TCRbeta diversity seen at day 60 was put down to recipient T cells and intrathymic progenitors that had survived conditioning. Over subsequent months, a decline in hyperexpanded clone frequencies was noted, and after one year, T-cell counts and TCRbeta diversity were mostly ascribed to newly produced T cells.

Explained via the paper, the treatment or condition label denotes: allogeneic hematopoietic cell transplantation with graft depleted of TCRalphabeta T cells and CD19 B cells. The children who served as transplant recipients had been given grafts of TCRalphabeta/CD19-depleted allogeneic hematopoietic cells. Sample: PBMCs, taken before TCRalphabeta/CD19-depleted stem cell transplant. This clonotype was sampled from a boy aged 2 to 9 with acute lymphoblastic leukemia, due to receive a stem cell transplant.

The CDR3 reads CASSQDLAGGVSETQYF. The base sequence is TGTGCCAGCAGCCAAGATTTAGCGGGGGGGGTTTCGGAGACCCAGTACTTC. Rearrangement joined TRBV4-2 to TRBJ2-5; 11 central bases correspond to TRBD2. V is trimmed back by 0 bases and J by 5 bases, and the junction contains 8 bases that no gene match accounts for. According to the germline V gene, CDR1 reads LGHNA and CDR2 reads YNFKEQ. From the cysteine up to the phenylalanine, the CDR3 has a length of 17 residues. Just CDR3 DNA is preserved here, 51 bases in frame from base 1.